The following is a TCR beta chain sequence with its context. Time point of the sample: new active TB diagnosis, blood taken before or within 7 days of starting treatment. HIV-seronegative South African adults aged 18 years or older had newly diagnosed active tuberculosis. Each donor contributed 85,000 to 100,000 T cells on average, unsorted. Only in-frame clones appear in the TCRdb table, and some are missing; sequencing was by immunoSEQ multiplex PCR. The sample has tens of thousands of clones; over 75% are singletons. This sample stems from a study of T cells in tuberculosis. CDR1 and CDR2 (germline): PRHDT, FYEKMQ (reference sequence). With V trimmed by 0 bases and J by 1 base, 4 bases remained unmatched. The length of the CDR3 is 16 residues.

This chain uses TRBV13 with TRBJ1-1; 8 bases fit TRBD1. Material: PBMCs, obtained at tuberculosis diagnosis. The clonotype comes from an adult with tuberculosis. This chain's CDR3 is CASSLGQGAGNTEAFF. The CDR3 DNA reads TGTGCCAGCAGCTTAGGGCAGGGGGCAGGGAACACTGAAGCTTTCTTT.